The 27 T cell receptor beta chains given below trace back to one sample, sequenced in a study of cytomegalovirus exposure and HLA in healthy donors. PCR amplification relied on 60 Vbeta primers (plus 13 Jbeta primers). Repertoires were generated with immunoSEQ multiplex PCR, while TCRdb's copy carries only in-frame clones and drops some. The sample has approximately 150,000 clones; 65% to 85% are singletons. Material: PBMCs. The source of these receptors is a woman in her 30s in good health and CMV-seropositive.

This chain connects TRBV2 to TRBJ2-1; D is unclear. Germline CDR1 is SNHLY and CDR2 is FYNNEI. The CDR3 has 13 residues. V lost 4 bases and J lost 4, with 8 bases in between. CDR3 loop: CASSGGYYNEQFF. CDR3 nucleotides: TGTGCCAGCAGTGGAGGTTATTACAATGAGCAGTTCTTC. The full variable domain, its missing parts supplied by reference TRBV2 and TRBJ2-1, is EPEVTQTPSHQVTQMGQEVILRCVPISNHLYFYWYRQILGQKVEFLVSFYNNEISEKSEIFDDQFSVERPDGSNFTLKIRSTKLEDSAMYFCASSGGYYNEQFFGPGTRLTVL.

The chain combines TRBV6-6 with TRBJ1-1; no reliable D call. Trimming removed 0 bases from V and 4 bases from J, with 9 bases in between. This CDR3 is 14 amino acids long. Per the germline V gene, CDR1 is MNHNY and CDR2 is SVGAGI (reference sequence). CDR3 bases: TGTGCCAGCAGTTACTCGCCCCGGGGCACTGAAGCTTTCTTT. Translation: CASSYSPRGTEAFF.

Only one count was recorded for this clone. The V call is TRBV13, the J call TRBJ2-5; maybe TRBD2 (6 bases). The CDR3 consists of 13 residues. Per the germline V gene, CDR1 is PRHDT and CDR2 is FYEKMQ (reference sequence). Trimming removed 4 bases at V and 2 bases at J, with 8 bases between. The CDR3 loop is CASSSGLQETQYF. As DNA, the CDR3 is TGTGCCAGCAGCTCGGGACTGCAAGAGACCCAGTACTTC.

As to this clone: Other nucleotide sequences from this sample produce the same CDR3. CDR3 nucleotide sequence: TGTGCCTGGATGAGCTCAGGGGGGCATTCACCCCTCCACTTT. Residues: CAWMSSGGHSPLHF. The rearrangement uses TRBV30 and TRBJ1-6; 7 bases match TRBD1. The V and J ends lost 4 bases and 8 bases, in that order; junction bases with no gene match: 8. The germline gives CDR1 GTSNPN, CDR2 SVGIG (reference sequence). This CDR3 spans 14 amino acids.

The chain joins TRBV5-8 to TRBJ1-5; possibly TRBD1 for D (5 bases). This CDR3 comprises 18 residues. Looked up from germline, CDR1 is SGHTS and CDR2 is YDEGEE. The germline V and J ends were trimmed by 3 bases and 1 base, with 20 bases remaining between them. CDR3 DNA sequence: TGTGCCAGCAGCTCAAGGGGCAGGTGGAGATTGAGCAATCAGCCCCAGCATTTT. Its protein is CASSSRGRWRLSNQPQHF.

The rearrangement uses TRBV15 and TRBJ2-7; D uncertain. Per germline, CDR1 LNHNV and CDR2 YYDKDF (reference sequence). CDR3 length equals 16 residues. Trimming stripped 0 bases from V and 2 bases from J, with 14 bases between. In DNA form, the CDR3 reads TGTGCCACCAGCAGAGATCCCGGTTTTCAGGCCTACGAGCAGTACTTC. Translating it yields CATSRDPGFQAYEQYF.

The rearrangement uses TRBV4-1 and TRBJ2-5; 9 bases are a match to TRBD2. This CDR3 is 16 amino acids long. Per the germline V gene, CDR1 is MGHRA and CDR2 is YSYEKL. The V gene end was trimmed by 1 base and the J gene end by 6 bases; junction bases not matched to a gene: 9. Written as DNA, the CDR3 is TGCGCCAGCAGCCAAGTTTCCGGCGGGGGGGCAAAGACCCAGTACTTC. Translating it yields CASSQVSGGGAKTQYF.

This clone showed up just once. J is TRBJ2-5 and V is TRBV5-1, with D perhaps matching TRBD1 (6 bases). Germline V CDR1 and CDR2: SGHRS, YFSETQ. There are 16 residues in the CDR3. Trimming took off 4 bases at V and 5 bases at J, with 21 bases between the two ends. The CDR3 region has the DNA TGCGCCAGCAGCACACAGGGAAAGGGAGTAAGCGAGACCCAGTACTTC. Its protein is CASSTQGKGVSETQYF.

This chain connects TRBV29-1 to TRBJ1-2, with 9 bases fitting TRBD1. The junction had 14 bases not matched to a gene; V was cut back by 7 bases and J by 11 bases. The germline V gene encodes CDR1 SQVTM and CDR2 ANQGSEA. The CDR3 sequence is 13 residues long. The CDR3 sequence: CSASSGTGQTYTF. The CDR3 coding sequence is TGCAGCGCCTCCTCCGGGACAGGGCAAACTTACACCTTC.

As to this clone: One junction end disagrees with the germline gene, perhaps due to a read error. The chain is built from TRBV7-9 and TRBJ1-2; TRBD1 might be the D (6 bases). The CDR3 runs 13 residues. CDR1 SEHNR and CDR2 FQNEAQ come from the germline V gene (reference sequence). The CDR3 region is CSSSAGQSSKDTF. As DNA, the CDR3 is TGTTCCAGCAGCGCAGGACAGAGTTCTAAGGACACCTTC.

The chain has TRBV6-1 and TRBJ1-1; D might be TRBD1 (6 bases). Trimming stripped 5 bases from V and 0 bases from J, with 10 bases between. This CDR3 comprises 14 residues. Germline V gene sequence: CDR1 MNHNS, CDR2 SASEGT. The CDR3 here is CASSIHRVNTEAFF. For the CDR3, the DNA is TGTGCCAGCAGTATCCACAGGGTGAACACTGAAGCTTTCTTT.

The CDR3, as DNA: TGTGCCAGCAGTTTAGAGTCCTACAATGAGCAGTTCTTC. It yields the protein CASSLESYNEQFF. The chain recombines TRBV28 with TRBJ2-1; D unresolved. The V end was cut by 2 bases, the J end by 1 base, with 3 bases between. CDR1 is MDHEN and CDR2 is SYDVKM in the germline V gene. This CDR3 region has 13 residues.

The chain's CDR3 is CASSDQQGGEQYF. CDR3 DNA sequence: TGTGCCAGCAGTGACCAACAGGGTGGAGAGCAGTACTTC. The chain joins TRBV25-1 to TRBJ2-7; tentatively, D is TRBD1 (6 bases). V was pared by 3 bases and J by 7 bases, with 13 bases between. Germline CDR1 and CDR2: MGHDK and SYGVNS. This CDR3 has 13 amino acids.

This clone appeared once. V usage is TRBV5-6 and J usage is TRBJ2-1; 15 bases are shared with TRBD2. Germline CDR1 is SGHDT and CDR2 is YYEEEE. CDR3 size: 17 residues. J gave up 8 bases and V 3 bases, and 9 bases lay outside the gene matches. DNA of the CDR3: TGTGCCAGCAGCTGGGCTGGACTAGCGGGGGGGAAGGATGAGCAGTTCTTC. Amino acids: CASSWAGLAGGKDEQFF.

In its sample, this clone ranks as medium-sized. The V call is TRBV7-2, the J call TRBJ2-1; tentative D call: TRBD2 (6 bases). In germline, CDR1 is SGHTA, CDR2 FQGNSA. CDR3 length: 16 residues. With 3 bases removed from V and 1 base from J, the gap between germline ends came to 13 bases. The DNA for the CDR3 is TGTGCCAGCAGCTTTCAACGGGGGTTTTCCTACAATGAGCAGTTCTTC. Translating it yields CASSFQRGFSYNEQFF.

V usage is TRBV28 and J usage is TRBJ1-4, with D perhaps TRBD1 (5 bases). The V end was cut by 10 bases, the J end by 0 bases, with 18 bases between. CDR3 size: 16 residues. Looked up from germline, CDR1 is MDHEN and CDR2 is SYDVKM. CDR3 bases: TGTGCCATCTCATCGGGGGGAGGTGCAACTAATGAAAAACTGTTTTTT. This codes for CAISSGGGATNEKLFF.

The rearrangement uses TRBV7-2 and TRBJ1-5; tentative D call: TRBD1 (6 bases). Per the germline V gene, CDR1 is SGHTA and CDR2 is FQGNSA. The CDR3 is 16 amino acids. The V gene lost 0 bases and the J gene lost 0 bases, with 9 bases spanning the gap. The CDR3 loop is CASSLAVQGSNQPQHF. The CDR3 nucleotides read TGTGCCAGCAGCTTAGCGGTACAGGGTAGCAATCAGCCCCAGCATTTT.

The chain combines TRBV7-9 with TRBJ1-2; 8 bases match TRBD1. Germline V lookup: CDR1 SEHNR, CDR2 FQNEAQ (reference sequence). This CDR3 has 16 residues. With 2 bases clipped from V and 5 bases from J, the junction kept 10 bases outside the gene matches. The CDR3 here is CASSLPPGQGAYGYTF. In DNA, the CDR3 is TGTGCCAGCAGCTTACCCCCCGGGCAGGGGGCGTATGGCTACACCTTC. Looking up the rest from reference TRBV7-9 and TRBJ1-2 gives the full variable domain: DTGVSQNPRHKITKRGQNVTFRCDPISEHNRLYWYRQTLGQGPEFLTYFQNEAQLEKSRLLSDRFSAERPKGSFSTLEIQRTEQGDSAMYLCASSLPPGQGAYGYTFGSGTRLTVV.

The CDR3 nucleotides read TGTGCCAGCAGCCCACGGACTAGCGGGGGGAGCTCCTACAATGAGCAGTTCTTC. Its protein product is CASSPRTSGGSSYNEQFF. This rearrangement joins TRBV7-8 to TRBJ2-1; 14 nucleotides match TRBD2. Germline V gives CDR1 SGHVS, CDR2 FQNEAQ. CDR3 size: 18 residues. With 5 bases clipped from V and 0 bases from J, the junction kept 6 bases outside the gene matches. The full variable domain, completed using reference TRBV7-8 and TRBJ2-1, is GAGVSQSPRYKVAKRGQDVALRCDPISGHVSLFWYQQALGQGPEFLTYFQNEAQLDKSGLPSDRFFAERPEGSVSTLKIQRTQQEDSAVYLCASSPRTSGGSSYNEQFFGPGTRLTVL.

The chain joins TRBV6-5 to TRBJ1-6; TRBD1 might be the D (6 bases). The CDR3 spans 14 residues. The germline CDR1 and CDR2 sequences are MNHEY and SVGAGI. The V gene lost 5 bases and the J gene lost 10 bases, with 15 bases spanning the gap. CDR3 region: CASSPHRVGSPLHF. The CDR3 nucleotides are TGTGCCAGCAGTCCGCACAGGGTGGGCTCACCCCTCCACTTT.

This clone occurred a few times. This chain joins TRBV5-1 and TRBJ2-5; 8 bases map to TRBD1. The CDR3 runs to 15 residues. V lost 0 bases to trimming and J lost 7 bases; unmatched junction nucleotides: 8. Germline CDR1 reads SGHRS; CDR2 reads YFSETQ. The CDR3 region is CASSLGQGAKGTQYF. CDR3 DNA sequence: TGCGCCAGCAGCTTGGGGCAGGGGGCCAAAGGGACCCAGTACTTC.

CDR3 loop: CASNWGSANTGELFF. The CDR3 nucleotides are TGTGCCAGCAATTGGGGTAGCGCGAACACCGGGGAGCTGTTTTTT. The V and J genes are TRBV6-5 and TRBJ2-2; TRBD2 might be the D (5 bases). The germline V gene encodes CDR1 MNHEY and CDR2 SVGAGI. This CDR3 spans 15 amino acids. V lost 7 bases and J lost 0, with 12 bases in between.

V gene TRBV29-1 combines with J gene TRBJ1-1, with no clear D. The germline V gene has CDR1 SQVTM and CDR2 ANQGSEA. V lost 4 bases and J lost 7, with 7 bases in between. The CDR3 has 10 residues. The chain's CDR3 is CSVAPHEAFF. The CDR3 region has the DNA TGCAGCGTTGCCCCCCATGAAGCTTTCTTT.

The chain is built from TRBV19 and TRBJ1-2; 11 nucleotides line up with TRBD1. The CDR3 has 15 amino acids. With V trimmed by 5 bases and J by 3 bases, 5 bases remained unmatched. Germline V CDR1 and CDR2: LNHDA, SQIVND (reference sequence). DNA of the CDR3: TGTGCCAGTAGTCCGGACAGGGGGCTAGACTATGGCTACACCTTC. This gives the protein CASSPDRGLDYGYTF.

The V gene is TRBV2, the J gene TRBJ2-2; 9 bases map to TRBD1. Germline V gene lookup returns CDR1 SNHLY and CDR2 FYNNEI. V shed 6 bases, J shed 0 bases, and the junction held 2 bases outside the gene matches. This CDR3 region has 15 residues. CDR3: CASRGQGSNTGELFF. The CDR3, as DNA: TGTGCCAGCAGGGGACAGGGCTCGAACACCGGGGAGCTGTTTTTT.

V is TRBV5-4 and J is TRBJ1-1, with D unclear. Germline lookup yields CDR1 SGHNT and CDR2 YYREEE (reference sequence). This CDR3 contains 13 residues. V gave up 4 bases and J gave up 0 bases, with 7 bases separating them. CDR3 in amino acids: CASSVQLNTEAFF. Written as DNA, the CDR3 is TGTGCCAGCAGCGTACAGTTGAACACTGAAGCTTTCTTT.

The chain carries TRBV4-1 and TRBJ2-7; TRBD1 agrees at 7 bases. J was trimmed by 4 bases and V by 0 bases; bases with no gene match: 9. CDR1 and CDR2 from the germline V gene are MGHRA and YSYEKL. The CDR3 is 16 residues long. As DNA, the CDR3 is TGCGCCAGCAGCCAAGATTACAGGGGATCGGGATACGAGCAGTACTTC. It specifies CASSQDYRGSGYEQYF.